Each of the 26 T cell receptor beta chains below was sequenced from the same sample in a study of shared clonotypes between healthy human individuals. The assay was immunoSEQ multiplex PCR, and TCRdb's table has in-frame clones only and misses some. The data show fewer than 650,000 clones, with around 80% seen just once and over 10% held by the top ten. Sequencing used PBMCs. The receptors were gathered from a middle-aged woman in good health. Some clones in this sample may be carry-over from other donors' samples.

The gene calls are TRBV10-3 and TRBJ1-2, with D perhaps TRBD1 (6 bases). Trimming left V 6 bases short and J 4 bases short, with 12 bases between. The CDR3 consists of 13 residues. Germline CDR1 ENHRY, CDR2 SYGVKD. CDR3 nucleotides: TGTGCCATCAGGCCACAGGGAACCTATGGCTACACCTTC. This gives the protein CAIRPQGTYGYTF.

The chain recombines TRBV2 with TRBJ1-4; perhaps TRBD1 as D (6 bases). This CDR3 contains 13 residues. V was shortened by 6 bases and J by 3 bases, with 8 bases between the two germline ends. In germline, CDR1 is SNHLY, CDR2 FYNNEI. The CDR3 DNA reads TGTGCCAGCAGGAGGGGGGCTAATGAAAAACTGTTTTTT. This sequence encodes CASRRGANEKLFF.

This sequence joins TRBV28 and TRBJ2-7; 7 bases agree with TRBD1. CDR3 length: 15 residues. J gave up 3 bases and V 5 bases, and 10 bases lay outside the gene matches. Germline V CDR1 and CDR2: MDHEN, SYDVKM. CDR3 DNA: TGTGCCAGCAGTCCCATTGGGACAGCAATCTACGAGCAGTACTTC. Its translation: CASSPIGTAIYEQYF.

The V and J genes are TRBV18 and TRBJ2-5; 8 bases agree with TRBD2. The germline V gene encodes CDR1 KGHSH and CDR2 LQKENI. Trimming removed 0 bases from V and 5 bases from J; junction bases left unmatched: 5. This CDR3 comprises 15 residues. CDR3 bases: TGTGCCAGCTCACCACCCCCGGGAGGGGTTGAGACCCAGTACTTC. This sequence encodes CASSPPPGGVETQYF.

The chain links TRBV5-1 to TRBJ2-3, with 9 nucleotides matching TRBD2. The germline CDR1 and CDR2 sequences are SGHRS and YFSETQ. V lost 0 bases, J lost 7 bases, and 9 bases stayed unmatched. This CDR3 is 16 amino acids long. CDR3 residues: CASSLGVSGSGNTQYF. The CDR3 region has the DNA TGCGCCAGCAGCTTGGGAGTTAGCGGGAGCGGAAATACGCAGTATTTT. Full variable domain (remainder filled in from reference TRBV5-1 and TRBJ2-3): KAGVTQTPRYLIKTRGQQVTLSCSPISGHRSVSWYQQTPGQGLQFLFEYFSETQRNKGNFPGRFSGRQFSNSRSEMNVSTLELGDSALYLCASSLGVSGSGNTQYFGPGTRLTVL.

The rearrangement links TRBV7-3 to TRBJ2-3; D might be TRBD2 (6 bases). Germline V gene data show CDR1 as SGHTA and CDR2 as FQGTGA. The CDR3 runs 18 residues. The germline V and J ends were trimmed by 0 bases and 2 bases, with 18 bases remaining between them. As DNA, the CDR3 is TGTGCCAGCAGCTTAACCAGCCAAGCGGGTACACCCACAGATACGCAGTATTTT. It is translated as CASSLTSQAGTPTDTQYF.

This clone was detected only a few times. The chain recombines TRBV28 with TRBJ2-6; the D is unclear. Deletions cut 0 bases from V and 4 bases from J, with 13 bases between. Germline V gene data show CDR1 as MDHEN and CDR2 as SYDVKM. This CDR3 is 17 amino acids long. Written as DNA, the CDR3 is TGTGCCAGCAGTTTATGGAGTAGCAGGTCCGGGGCCAACGTCCTGACTTTC. Its protein is CASSLWSSRSGANVLTF.

Of note for this clone: The junction departs from germline at one end; a sequencing error may be responsible. This specimen includes other DNA sequences encoding the same CDR3. V gene TRBV10-3 combines with J gene TRBJ1-1; D is possibly TRBD1 (5 bases). CDR1 and CDR2 from the germline V gene are ENHRY and SYGVKD. This CDR3 has 12 amino acids. CDR3 DNA: TGTGCCATCAGACAGTTGGGGACTGAAGCCTTCTTT. Protein product: CAIRQLGTEAFF.

The rearrangement uses TRBV7-9 and TRBJ1-1; no clear D. Trimming cost V 5 bases and J 6 bases, with 13 bases left between them. Germline lookup yields CDR1 SEHNR and CDR2 FQNEAQ (reference sequence). The CDR3 is 13 amino acids. The CDR3 here is CASSTPRGAEAFF. The CDR3 nucleotides read TGTGCCAGCAGCACCCCCCGGGGAGCTGAAGCTTTCTTT.

The V call is TRBV11-3, the J call TRBJ2-5; D is possibly TRBD1 (7 bases). Trimming took off 1 base at V and 1 base at J, with 13 bases between the two ends. The CDR3 consists of 16 residues. From germline, CDR1 is SGHNT and CDR2 YENEEA. CDR3 region: CASSLGGGDSQETQYF. The CDR3, as DNA: TGTGCCAGCAGCTTAGGGGGCGGGGACAGCCAAGAGACCCAGTACTTC.

The chain has TRBV7-3 and TRBJ2-2, with no clear D. The length of the CDR3 is 14 residues. Trimming removed 7 bases at V and 3 bases at J, with 12 bases between. Germline lookup yields CDR1 SGHTA and CDR2 FQGTGA. The CDR3 DNA follows: TGTGCCAGCACCCCGCGTGGTTACACCGGGGAGCTGTTTTTT. This encodes CASTPRGYTGELFF.

This clone turned up a few times. The genes are TRBV29-1 and TRBJ2-5, with 8 bases fitting TRBD2. With the DNA end fitting TRBJ2-7 better, the J assignment may be wrong. Per germline, CDR1 SQVTM and CDR2 ANQGSEA. The CDR3 consists of 12 residues. In nucleotides, the CDR3 is TGCAGCGTGCGGGGGGTAGGCTACGAGCAGTACTTC. Amino acid sequence: CSVRGVGYEQYF.

This clone appeared a few times. The V gene is TRBV15, the J gene TRBJ1-2; D ambiguous. This CDR3 is built from 13 residues. Germline V gene lookup returns CDR1 LNHNV and CDR2 YYDKDF (reference sequence). V was clipped by 3 bases and J by 2 bases, with 7 bases between them. The CDR3 DNA sequence: TGTGCCACCAGCAGGTGGCAGAACTATGGCTACACCTTC. Amino acid sequence: CATSRWQNYGYTF.

V gene TRBV5-1 combines with J gene TRBJ2-5, with D possibly TRBD2 on 5 matching bases. The V gene's germline CDR1 is SGHRS and CDR2 YFSETQ. The V end lost 1 base, the J end lost 2 bases, and 6 bases lay between the germline ends. The CDR3 totals 13 residues. This CDR3 reads CASSLKRQETQYF. The CDR3 DNA is TGCGCCAGCAGCTTGAAGCGGCAAGAGACCCAGTACTTC. The full variable domain, with the rest looked up from reference TRBV5-1 and TRBJ2-5, is KAGVTQTPRYLIKTRGQQVTLSCSPISGHRSVSWYQQTPGQGLQFLFEYFSETQRNKGNFPGRFSGRQFSNSRSEMNVSTLELGDSALYLCASSLKRQETQYFGPGTRLLVL.

V and J are TRBV9 and TRBJ2-7, with 11 nucleotides matching TRBD2. The V gene end was trimmed by 4 bases and the J gene end by 3 bases; junction bases not matched to a gene: 3. The CDR3 totals 14 residues. CDR1 SGDLS and CDR2 YYNGEE come from the germline V gene. The DNA of the CDR3 is TGTGCCAGCAGCACGACTAGCGGGAACTACGAGCAGTACTTC. It yields the protein CASSTTSGNYEQYF. Looking up the rest from reference TRBV9 and TRBJ2-7 gives the full variable domain: DSGVTQTPKHLITATGQRVTLRCSPRSGDLSVYWYQQSLDQGLQFLIQYYNGEERAKGNILERFSAQQFPDLHSELNLSSLELGDSALYFCASSTTSGNYEQYFGPGTRLTVT.

The chain carries TRBV6-5 and TRBJ1-4, with a weak D call TRBD1 (5 bases). The V and J ends lost 4 bases and 5 bases respectively, with 11 bases between them. The V gene's germline CDR1 is MNHEY and CDR2 SVGAGI. The CDR3 runs to 14 residues. Here the CDR3 DNA reads TGTGCCAGCAGTTCCAGGGTTACCAATGAAAAACTGTTTTTT. Encoded protein: CASSSRVTNEKLFF.

On this clone itself: Additional DNA sequences in this sample encode the identical CDR3. The CDR3 is CASSSTSSYNEQFF. The CDR3 nucleotides are TGTGCCAGCAGCTCGACTAGCTCCTACAATGAGCAGTTCTTC. The V call is TRBV7-9, the J call TRBJ2-1; the D gene is possibly TRBD2 (6 bases). The length of the CDR3 is 14 residues. V lost 4 bases, J lost 0 bases, and 7 bases lay in between. Germline V lookup: CDR1 SEHNR, CDR2 FQNEAQ (reference sequence).

This clone was seen more than once but under ten times. J is TRBJ1-2 and V is TRBV28; a possible D gene is TRBD1 (6 bases). There are 14 residues in the CDR3. From germline, CDR1 is MDHEN and CDR2 SYDVKM. The V end was cut by 10 bases, the J end by 1 base, with 16 bases between. This CDR3 is CATKGGSNNYGYTF. CDR3 sequence (DNA): TGTGCCACCAAGGGGGGCAGTAATAACTATGGCTACACCTTC.

In its sample, this clone was seen a few times. The rearrangement uses TRBV7-2 and TRBJ1-6; unclear D gene. Germline CDR1 is SGHTA and CDR2 is FQGNSA. The CDR3 covers 13 residues. Trimming cost V 2 bases and J 6 bases, with 5 bases left between them. CDR3 nucleotides: TGTGCCAGCAGCTTAACCCCTAATTCACCCCTCCACTTT. Its protein product is CASSLTPNSPLHF.

The V and J genes are TRBV5-4 and TRBJ2-1; D perhaps matches TRBD1 (6 bases). The CDR3 totals 15 residues. Germline CDR1 is SGHNT and CDR2 is YYREEE (reference sequence). The V gene lost 2 bases and the J gene lost 6 bases, with 15 bases spanning the gap. This CDR3 reads CASSLKAVRGNEQFF. The CDR3 region has the DNA TGTGCCAGCAGCTTAAAAGCGGTCAGGGGCAATGAGCAGTTCTTC.

This rearrangement joins TRBV18 to TRBJ2-7; D possibly matches TRBD1 or TRBD2 (6 bases each). Looked up from germline, CDR1 is KGHSH and CDR2 is LQKENI. The CDR3 totals 15 residues. Trimming cost V 3 bases and J 6 bases, with 18 bases left between them. The CDR3 is CASSPAGHSRSEQYF. The CDR3 DNA sequence: TGTGCCAGCTCACCTGCGGGACACTCCCGGAGCGAGCAGTACTTC.

The rearrangement links TRBV4-3 to TRBJ2-3; perhaps TRBD1 as D (7 bases). V was trimmed by 0 bases and J by 4 bases, leaving 14 bases between them. CDR1 is LGHNA, CDR2 YSLEER, per germline. The CDR3 length is 16 residues. The CDR3 coding sequence is TGCGCCAGCAGCCAAGATAGGAGGGGGCTAGCAGATACGCAGTATTTT. Translation: CASSQDRRGLADTQYF.

The CDR3 DNA reads as TGTGCCAGCAAAGGACAGGGGCGTCCTGAAGCTTTCTTT. The encoded protein is CASKGQGRPEAFF. This chain joins TRBV6-6 and TRBJ1-1; 9 nucleotides match TRBD1. The CDR3 length is 13 residues. Germline V gene lookup returns CDR1 MNHNY and CDR2 SVGAGI (reference sequence). The junction had 6 bases not matched to a gene; V was cut back by 7 bases and J by 6 bases.

This clone has just one count. The chain couples TRBV19 to TRBJ2-7; 8 bases map to TRBD1. The V gene's germline CDR1 is LNHDA and CDR2 SQIVND (reference sequence). Germline trimming cut 5 bases from V and 7 bases from J; bases unmatched to any gene: 10. CDR3 length: 14 residues. The CDR3 loop is CASSSRQGFQEQYF. CDR3 coding DNA: TGTGCCAGTAGTTCCCGACAGGGGTTTCAGGAGCAGTACTTC.

The chain links TRBV5-1 to TRBJ2-5, with D uncertain. There are 14 residues in the CDR3. V was cut by 3 bases and J by 5 bases, with 14 bases left in between. CDR1 and CDR2 from the germline V gene are SGHRS and YFSETQ. The DNA of the CDR3 is TGCGCCAGCAGCTCCCCCGGCGGCCGCGAGACCCAGTACTTC. This translates into CASSSPGGRETQYF.

This chain connects TRBV28 to TRBJ2-7; D uncertain. CDR3 length: 14 amino acids. The V gene's germline CDR1 is MDHEN and CDR2 SYDVKM. V shed 3 bases and J shed 3 bases, with 12 bases lying between them. The CDR3 DNA sequence: TGTGCCAGCAGTTTCGTGGGTAGGGACTACGAGCAGTACTTC. This encodes CASSFVGRDYEQYF.